This is a list of T cell receptor beta chains from one sample in a study of cytomegalovirus exposure and HLA in healthy donors. Clones were read by immunoSEQ multiplex PCR, and TCRdb kept only the in-frame ones, dropping some. The table shows approximately 150,000 clones, with roughly four fifths occurring only once. Sequenced: PBMCs. Receptors originate from a man aged 50 to 60 in good health and CMV-seropositive. CDR3s include the opening cysteine and the closing phenylalanine or tryptophan. The D gene is left open where the match is weak. The size of a clone is reported for some rows only, either as once, few or many, or as a class for expanded clones.

CDR3 DNA: TGCAGCGTTGAAGGATCCCCGCGCGCGGGGGAGCTGTTTTTT
CDR3 protein: CSVEGSPRAGELFF
V gene: TRBV29-1
J gene: TRBJ2-2
clone size: NA
D gene: NA

CDR3 DNA: TGTGCCAGCAGCCCCGGAGAAGACGGGGAAAAACTGTTTTTT
CDR3 protein: CASSPGEDGEKLFF
V gene: TRBV6-6
J gene: TRBJ1-4
clone size: once
D gene: NA

CDR3 DNA: TGTGCCAGTAGTATAAGTATAAGGAGAGGGTCCGGGGAGCTGTTTTTT
CDR3 protein: CASSISIRRGSGELFF
V gene: TRBV19
J gene: TRBJ2-2
clone size: NA
D gene: NA

CDR3 DNA: TGTGCCAGCAGTTTACCTAACTCTGGGGCCAACGTCCTGACTTTC
CDR3 protein: CASSLPNSGANVLTF
V gene: TRBV28
J gene: TRBJ2-6
clone size: NA
D gene: NA

CDR3 DNA: TGTGCCAGCAGTCCCGAGGGGGGGCTCCAAGAGACCCAGTACTTC
CDR3 protein: CASSPEGGLQETQYF
V gene: TRBV6-5
J gene: TRBJ2-5
clone size: once
D gene: NA

CDR3 DNA: TGTGCCAGCAGCGATTGGACATCCGCCGGGGAGCTGTTTTTT
CDR3 protein: CASSDWTSAGELFF
V gene: TRBV5-5
J gene: TRBJ2-2
clone size: NA
D gene: NA

CDR3 DNA: TGCAGCGTTGAAGTTCTAGCGGGAGGAAGTAGCACAGATACGCAGTATTTT
CDR3 protein: CSVEVLAGGSSTDTQYF
V gene: TRBV29-1
J gene: TRBJ2-3
clone size: NA
D gene: TRBD2

CDR3 DNA: TGTGCCAGTAGTTTCGGACAGGGTCCCGCTGAAGCTTTCTTT
CDR3 protein: CASSFGQGPAEAFF
V gene: TRBV19
J gene: TRBJ1-1
clone size: NA
D gene: TRBD1

CDR3 DNA: TGTGCCAGCAGTTTAGAGGGGGCTGGAGAAAAACTGTTTTTT
CDR3 protein: CASSLEGAGEKLFF
V gene: TRBV28
J gene: TRBJ1-4
clone size: NA
D gene: TRBD1

CDR3 DNA: TGCGCCAGCAGCCAGCGGGGGTCCTACAATGAGCAGTTCTTC
CDR3 protein: CASSQRGSYNEQFF
V gene: TRBV4-3
J gene: TRBJ2-1
clone size: few
D gene: TRBD2

CDR3 DNA: TGTGCCAGTAGTATAGGACAGGGGGCGTATTTTGGTCAGCCCCAGCATTTT
CDR3 protein: CASSIGQGAYFGQPQHF
V gene: TRBV19
J gene: TRBJ1-5
clone size: once
D gene: TRBD1